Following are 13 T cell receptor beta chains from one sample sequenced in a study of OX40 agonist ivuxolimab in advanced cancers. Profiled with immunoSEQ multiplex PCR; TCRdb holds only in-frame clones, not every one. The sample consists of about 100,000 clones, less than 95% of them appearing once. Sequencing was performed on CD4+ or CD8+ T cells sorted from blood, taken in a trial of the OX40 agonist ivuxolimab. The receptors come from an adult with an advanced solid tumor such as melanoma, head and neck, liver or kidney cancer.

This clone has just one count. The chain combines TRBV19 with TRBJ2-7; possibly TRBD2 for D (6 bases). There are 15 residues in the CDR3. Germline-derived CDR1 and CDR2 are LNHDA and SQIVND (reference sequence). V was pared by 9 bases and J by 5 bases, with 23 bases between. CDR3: CARTFGRIVGHEQYF. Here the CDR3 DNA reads TGTGCCAGAACATTTGGGAGGATTGTGGGCCACGAGCAGTACTTC.

Here the CDR3 DNA reads TGTGCCAGCAATAAAAACGGCGCATACTCGGAACTTTTCGGCTACACCTTC. Its translation is CASNKNGAYSELFGYTF. The chain links TRBV28 to TRBJ1-2; D gene ambiguous. The CDR3 totals 17 residues. Germline V gene sequence: CDR1 MDHEN, CDR2 SYDVKM. The V end was cut by 7 bases, the J end by 8 bases, with 29 bases between.

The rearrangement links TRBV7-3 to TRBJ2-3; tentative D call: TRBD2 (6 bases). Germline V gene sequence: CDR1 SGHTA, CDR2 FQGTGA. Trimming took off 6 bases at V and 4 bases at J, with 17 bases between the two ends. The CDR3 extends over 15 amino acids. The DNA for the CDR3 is TGTGCCAGCAGTCTTAGCGGTTCGGGATCAGATACGCAGTATTTT. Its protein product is CASSLSGSGSDTQYF.

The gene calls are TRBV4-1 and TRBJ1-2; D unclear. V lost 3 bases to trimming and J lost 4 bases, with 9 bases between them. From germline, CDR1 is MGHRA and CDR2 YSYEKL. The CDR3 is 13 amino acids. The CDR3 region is CASSHIPSYGYTF. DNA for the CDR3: TGCGCCAGCAGCCATATTCCTTCCTATGGCTACACCTTC.

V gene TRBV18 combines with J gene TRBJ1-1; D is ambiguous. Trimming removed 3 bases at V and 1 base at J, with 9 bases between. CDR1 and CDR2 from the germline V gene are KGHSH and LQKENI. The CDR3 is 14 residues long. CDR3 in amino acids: CASSPGGGNTEAFF. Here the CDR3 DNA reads TGTGCCAGCTCACCTGGTGGAGGGAACACTGAAGCTTTCTTT.

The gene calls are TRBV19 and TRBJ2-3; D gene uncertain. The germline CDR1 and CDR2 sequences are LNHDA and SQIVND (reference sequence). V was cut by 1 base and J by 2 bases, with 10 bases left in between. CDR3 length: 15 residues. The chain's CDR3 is CASSIVPVFTDTQYF. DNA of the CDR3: TGTGCCAGTAGTATAGTTCCGGTTTTCACAGATACGCAGTATTTT.

The CDR3 DNA reads as TGTGCCAGCTCACCACCGAACGGGGGAGATACGCAGTATTTT. This codes for CASSPPNGGDTQYF. The V call is TRBV18, the J call TRBJ2-3; TRBD2 is a possible D gene (6 bases). Trimming removed 0 bases at V and 5 bases at J, with 9 bases between. This CDR3 has 14 residues. Germline V gene sequence: CDR1 KGHSH, CDR2 LQKENI. Combining the CDR3 with reference TRBV18 and TRBJ2-3 gives the whole variable domain NAGVMQNPRHLVRRRGQEARLRCSPMKGHSHVYWYRQLPEEGLKFMVYLQKENIIDESGMPKERFSAEFPKEGPSILRIQQVVRGDSAAYFCASSPPNGGDTQYFGPGTRLTVL.

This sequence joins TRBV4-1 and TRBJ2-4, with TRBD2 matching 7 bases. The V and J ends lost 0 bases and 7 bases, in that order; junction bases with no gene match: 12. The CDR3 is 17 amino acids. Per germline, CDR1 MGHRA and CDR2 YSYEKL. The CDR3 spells CASSQDQGLKSWNIQYF. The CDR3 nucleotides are TGCGCCAGCAGCCAAGATCAGGGACTAAAGTCTTGGAACATTCAGTACTTC.

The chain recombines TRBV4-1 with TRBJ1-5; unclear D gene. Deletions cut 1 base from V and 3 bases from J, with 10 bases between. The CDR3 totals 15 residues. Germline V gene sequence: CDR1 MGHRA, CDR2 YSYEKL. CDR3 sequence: CASSQVLAYNQPQHF. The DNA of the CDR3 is TGCGCCAGCAGCCAAGTTCTGGCATACAATCAGCCCCAGCATTTT.

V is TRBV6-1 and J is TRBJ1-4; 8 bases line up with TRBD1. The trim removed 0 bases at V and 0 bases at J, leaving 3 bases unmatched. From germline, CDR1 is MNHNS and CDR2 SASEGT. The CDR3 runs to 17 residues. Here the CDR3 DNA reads TGTGCCAGCAGTGAAGCGACAGGGGCAGCAACTAATGAAAAACTGTTTTTT. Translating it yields CASSEATGAATNEKLFF.

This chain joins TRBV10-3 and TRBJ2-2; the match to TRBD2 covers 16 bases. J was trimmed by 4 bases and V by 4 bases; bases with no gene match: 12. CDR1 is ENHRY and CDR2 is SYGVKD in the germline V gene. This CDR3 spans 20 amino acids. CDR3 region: CAISAQTGTSGRASTGELFF. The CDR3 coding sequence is TGTGCCATCAGTGCACAAACCGGGACTAGCGGGAGGGCCAGCACCGGGGAGCTGTTTTTT.

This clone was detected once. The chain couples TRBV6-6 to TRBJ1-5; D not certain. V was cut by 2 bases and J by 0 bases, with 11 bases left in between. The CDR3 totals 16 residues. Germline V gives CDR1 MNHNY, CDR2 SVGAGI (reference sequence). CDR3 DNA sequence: TGTGCCAGCAGTTACAAGGGAGAGTATAGCAATCAGCCCCAGCATTTT. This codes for CASSYKGEYSNQPQHF.

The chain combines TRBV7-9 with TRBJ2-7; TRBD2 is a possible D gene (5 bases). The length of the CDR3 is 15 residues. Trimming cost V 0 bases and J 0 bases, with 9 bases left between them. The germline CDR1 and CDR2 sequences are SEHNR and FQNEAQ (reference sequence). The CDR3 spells CASSLALAHSYEQYF. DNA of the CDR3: TGTGCCAGCAGCTTAGCATTAGCGCACTCCTACGAGCAGTACTTC.